The TCR beta chain described here comes from a study of CD8+ T cells in alopecia areata. Study results and limitations: Many expanded lesional clones stayed in scalp and blood while on tofacitinib. Higher clonality was seen in lesional scalp than in normal scalp, especially in alopecia totalis/universalis.

Described treatment: oral pan-JAK inhibitor, 5-10 mg twice daily. It was from alopecia areata patients that lesional scalp punch biopsies and peripheral blood were collected. Sequencing relied on a cDNA template that was reverse transcribed from extracted RNA. Clones were sequenced by immunoSEQ multiplex PCR, and TCRdb holds only the in-frame ones, with some missing. The table shows some 100,000 clones, with 50% to 75% occurring only once. With respect to this clone: Its antigen is unidentified.

The receptor was isolated from a human donor with alopecia areata. The specimen was CD8+ T cells sorted from blood, collected at week 4, from a patient treated with tofacitinib.

The CDR3 DNA reads TGTGCCTGGAGGCAGGGGGCTTCTAGCAATCAGCCCCAGCATTTT. Amino acid sequence: CAWRQGASSNQPQHF. The chain has TRBV30 and TRBJ1-5, with 8 bases matching TRBD1. CDR1 GTSNPN and CDR2 SVGIG come from the germline V gene (reference sequence). CDR3 length: 15 residues. V shed 3 bases and J 0 bases; nucleotides not matched to a gene: 4. The variable domain in full, with the rest retrieved from reference TRBV30 and TRBJ1-5, is SQTIHQWPATLVQPVGSPLSLECTVEGTSNPNLYWYRQAAGRGLQLLFYSVGIGQISSEVPQNLSASRPQDRQFILSSKKLLLSDSGFYLCAWRQGASSNQPQHFGDGTRLSIL.